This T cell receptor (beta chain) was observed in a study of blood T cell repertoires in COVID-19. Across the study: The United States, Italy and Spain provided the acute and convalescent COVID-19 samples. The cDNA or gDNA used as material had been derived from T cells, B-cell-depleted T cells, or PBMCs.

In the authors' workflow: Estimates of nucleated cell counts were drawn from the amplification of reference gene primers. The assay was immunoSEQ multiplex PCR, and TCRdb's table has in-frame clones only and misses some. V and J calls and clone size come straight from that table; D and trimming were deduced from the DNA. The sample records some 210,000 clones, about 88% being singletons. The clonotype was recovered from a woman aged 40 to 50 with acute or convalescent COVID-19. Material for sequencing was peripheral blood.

For the CDR3, the DNA is TGTGCCAGCAGCTTGCCTAGGGAGGTTCTGTCCGGGGAGCTGTTTTTT. It encodes CASSLPREVLSGELFF. The chain combines TRBV5-6 with TRBJ2-2, with a possible D match to TRBD2 (6 bases). The CDR3 totals 16 residues. Germline V gives CDR1 SGHDT, CDR2 YYEEEE. The ends were cut back, 1 base at V and 6 bases at J, with 16 bases in the middle. Together with reference TRBV5-6 and TRBJ2-2, the CDR3 gives the full variable domain: DAGVTQSPTHLIKTRGQQVTLRCSPKSGHDTVSWYQQALGQGPQFIFQYYEEEERQRGNFPDRFSGHQFPNYSSELNVNALLLGDSALYLCASSLPREVLSGELFFGEGSRLTVL.